Listed below are T cell receptor beta chains from one sample, sequenced in a study of PD-1 blockade in classical Hodgkin lymphoma. Method: immunoSEQ multiplex PCR; TCRdb's copy keeps in-frame clones and lacks some. This sample has about 25,000 clones, with over 70% found just once. Sample: peripheral blood mononuclear cells (PBMCs), taken at baseline. Receptors were obtained from a human donor with classical Hodgkin lymphoma. Each CDR3 is given with its conserved first and last residue.

v_call,j_call,cdr3_aa
TRBV28,TRBJ1-2,CASISSRYGYTF
TRBV5-5,TRBJ1-4,CASSLTGTGLGLFF
TRBV9,TRBJ2-1,CASSSRTGSSHNEQFF
TRBV7-8,TRBJ2-1,CASSRPGLSSYNEQFF
TRBV6-5,TRBJ1-2,CASSSDKTGKLGYTF
TRBV25-1,TRBJ2-2,CASSQRGANTGELFF
TRBV5-4,TRBJ2-3,CASSPDRRNTDTQYF
TRBV11-2,TRBJ1-6,CASSWGTGENSPLHF
TRBV18,TRBJ2-5,CASFPTGIRDETQYF
TRBV4-2,TRBJ2-3,CASSQESGGTTDTQYF
TRBV4-2,TRBJ1-5,CASSQAGAGQGGNQPQHF
TRBV5-1,TRBJ1-1,CASSFRMNTEAFF
TRBV5-4,TRBJ2-2,CASSLAQSRGRWNTGELFF
TRBV7-6,TRBJ2-6,CASSKSTGLGANVLTF
TRBV6-5,TRBJ2-7,CASRGGYEQYF
TRBV27,TRBJ1-4,CASSLQGATNEKLFF
TRBV4-2,TRBJ2-3,CASSLQGPDTQYF
TRBV7-9,TRBJ2-7,CASSLVNSYEQYF
TRBV12-2,TRBJ2-1,CASRFARLAGSGKIYNEQFF
TRBV5-1,TRBJ2-1,CASGDRPKIYNEQFF
TRBV9,TRBJ2-1,CASSVSGPNEQFF
TRBV7-2,TRBJ2-7,CASRLIRGTYEQYF
TRBV12-5,TRBJ2-1,CASGLLSGGDEQFF
TRBV4-3,TRBJ2-5,CASSQGTDQETQYF